Given below is one T cell receptor (beta chain) in context. Its cognate antigen has yet to be identified. No base-level quality is on record; no much larger clone is a single base apart. The data belong to a study of T cell responses to AZD1222 COVID-19 vaccine (dated by TCRdb to the early 2020s). Describing the broader study: A total of more than 230 trial participants underwent TCR sequencing, of whom under 220 had received two doses of AZD1222 and some 25 had received two doses of the MenACWY control vaccine. Trial participants were enrolled by age into 18-55, 56-69 and 70-plus year subgroups, with about 150, 27 and 61 TCR-sequenced participants respectively. Beyond this particular receptor, the publication reports: Participants were mostly white British and included more females than males, and it was suggested by the authors that clonal diversity may have been underestimated. Only 5 to 7 AZD1222 recipients were SARS-CoV-2 seropositive at baseline, limiting conclusions about previously exposed vaccinees. Epitopes outside the regions mutated in the B.1.351 and B.1.1.7 variants were reportedly recognized by nearly half of the unique spike-specific TCRs. The whole spike protein was spanned by vaccine-associated CD4 TCRs, and dominant responses were seen in regions 160-218 and 743-854. Spike-specific TCR breadth and depth rose significantly after two AZD1222 doses compared with day 0 and with MenACWY recipients. The 56-69-year group was small, and its depth increase did not reach significance, likely because of low power. Because no samples from the day 14 peak response were available, repertoires could be characterized only after the peak T cell response.

The time point label corresponds to: about 28 days (+/-7) after the second vaccine dose. AZD1222 recipients given second doses at about 4 weeks or at about 12 weeks were pooled, since spike-specific TCR depth and breadth were not found to differ between the two schedules. Samples from vaccinated people were obtained from the UK trials COV001 and COV002, which included a single-blind randomized controlled phase 2/3 trial of AZD1222 (ChAdOx1 nCoV-19) in healthy adults. For TCRbeta chain sequencing, PBMC samples from trial participants were taken at day 0 and at day 28 after the second dose. The CDR3 regions of human TCRbeta chains were analyzed by immunosequencing. Per the original workflow: Repertoire TCRs were matched against a reference library of SARS-CoV-2-specific TCRs generated with the MIRA antigen-specificity platform. Breadth meant the fraction of unique TCRs that were SARS-CoV-2-associated, whereas depth meant the fraction of total T cells that were SARS-CoV-2-associated. Using the MIRA data, each spike-specific TCR was assigned both to the spike region to which the TCR was reactive and to a CD4 or CD8 class. Log10-transformed breadth and depth values were compared by one-way ANOVA with Sidak's multiple comparisons tests. TCRdb re-hosts the immuneACCESS table, in-frame sequences only. Its copies lack some clones; in the studies checked, an unresolved V gene accounts for under half of them, and the cause for the rest is not known. V and J calls and clone size are copied from that table; D and trimming were computed from the DNA. In this sample the table shows roughly 120,000 clones, around 90% of which occur a single time. The ten largest clones add up to 15% of the sample.

The V and J ends are trimmed by 3 bases and 4 bases, leaving 10 bases between them. The CDR3 runs 13 residues from the cysteine to the phenylalanine. Only the CDR3 DNA is retained, 39 bases long and in frame from the first base. The germline V gene (reference sequence) supplies CDR1 LNHDA and CDR2 SQIVND. The sequence was collected from an adult who received the AZD1222 COVID-19 vaccine. This sample comprised peripheral blood, obtained 28 days after the second AZD1222 dose. The V gene is TRBV19 and the J gene is TRBJ2-7; TRBD1 is perhaps the D gene, given 6 matching bases. DNA sequence: TGTGCCAGTAGTATCTGGGGGCAATACGAGCAGTACTTC. Its translation reads: CASSIWGQYEQYF.